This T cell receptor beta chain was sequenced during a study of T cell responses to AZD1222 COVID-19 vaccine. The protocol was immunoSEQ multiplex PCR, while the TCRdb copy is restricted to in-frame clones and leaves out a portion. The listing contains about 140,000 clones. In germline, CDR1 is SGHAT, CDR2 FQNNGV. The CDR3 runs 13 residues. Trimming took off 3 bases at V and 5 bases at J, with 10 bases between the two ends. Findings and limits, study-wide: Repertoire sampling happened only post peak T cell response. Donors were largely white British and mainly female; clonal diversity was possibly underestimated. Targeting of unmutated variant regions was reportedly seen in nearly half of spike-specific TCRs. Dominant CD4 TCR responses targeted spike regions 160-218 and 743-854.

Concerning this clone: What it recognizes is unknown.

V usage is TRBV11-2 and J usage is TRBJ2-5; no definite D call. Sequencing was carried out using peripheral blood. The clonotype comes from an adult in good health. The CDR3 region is CASSLGGLETQYF. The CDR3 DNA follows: TGTGCCAGCAGCTTGGGTGGATTGGAGACCCAGTACTTC.